This T cell receptor beta chain was retrieved from a study of blood T cell repertoires in COVID-19. Study-wide context: Sites in the United States, Italy and Spain provided acute and convalescent COVID-19 samples. PBMCs, B-cell-depleted T cells, or T cells provided the cDNA or gDNA that made up the material.

Germline V gene data show CDR1 as LGHDT and CDR2 as YNNKEL (reference sequence). The CDR3 length is 18 residues. V lost 4 bases to trimming and J lost 0 bases, with 21 bases between them. This clone has only one observation. The authors' processing: Estimated nucleated cell counts came from reference gene primer amplification. Generated by immunoSEQ multiplex PCR, the TCRdb table keeps only in-frame clones and is missing some. V and J calls and clone size are given by that table; D and trimming were obtained from the DNA. This table has about 93,000 clones, under 90% appearing once. The V call is TRBV3-1 (or the pseudogene TRBV3-2), the J call TRBJ1-2; D is undetermined. The sequence was obtained from a human donor with active COVID-19. The donor label of this sample is uncertain. Sequencing was performed on peripheral blood. The CDR3, as DNA: TGTGCCAGCAGCCCGCGGCTAAAGGCCATAAAACCTAACTATGGCTACACCTTC. Protein: CASSPRLKAIKPNYGYTF.